Each of the 16 T cell receptor beta chains below was sequenced from the same sample in a study of cytomegalovirus exposure and HLA in healthy donors. The repertoire was sequenced with immunoSEQ multiplex PCR; TCRdb's copy has only in-frame clones and lacks some. The sample carries 150,000 to 200,000 clones, about 87% recorded once. Sequencing used PBMCs. The source is a woman aged 25 to 39 in good health and CMV-seronegative.

The rearrangement links TRBV15 to TRBJ1-3; the match to TRBD1 covers 8 bases. With V trimmed by 3 bases and J by 4 bases, 5 bases remained unmatched. CDR3 length: 15 amino acids. Germline V gene lookup returns CDR1 LNHNV and CDR2 YYDKDF (reference sequence). The CDR3, as DNA: TGTGCCACCAGCAGCGCAGACAGGGGAGGAAACACCATATATTTT. Protein sequence: CATSSADRGGNTIYF.

The chain joins TRBV19 to TRBJ1-1; D might be TRBD1 (6 bases). Germline V gene lookup returns CDR1 LNHDA and CDR2 SQIVND (reference sequence). Deletions cut 6 bases from V and 4 bases from J, with 12 bases between. CDR3 length: 13 amino acids. The CDR3 spells CASSRGRATEAFF. CDR3 bases: TGTGCCAGTAGCAGGGGCCGGGCCACTGAAGCTTTCTTT.

The J gene is TRBJ2-2, the V gene TRBV5-1; TRBD1 is a possible D gene (5 bases). The germline V gene encodes CDR1 SGHRS and CDR2 YFSETQ. The V gene lost 9 bases and the J gene lost 2 bases, with 14 bases spanning the gap. The CDR3 sequence is 14 residues long. CDR3 protein: CATRAGPNTGELFF. The CDR3 DNA follows: TGCGCCACCCGGGCAGGGCCTAACACCGGGGAGCTGTTTTTT.

The sample holds one count of this clone. J is TRBJ2-7 and V is TRBV6-6, with 7 bases identical to TRBD1. The CDR3 runs to 14 residues. Germline V gene data show CDR1 as MNHNY and CDR2 as SVGAGI (reference sequence). Trimming cost V 5 bases and J 3 bases; bases outside gene matches: 7. The CDR3 protein is CASSHRDSLYEQYF. In DNA, the CDR3 is TGTGCCAGCAGTCACCGGGACAGTCTCTACGAGCAGTACTTC.

Remarks on this clone: Additional DNA sequences in this sample encode the identical CDR3. This rearrangement joins TRBV5-4 to TRBJ2-3; D unresolved. Germline lookup yields CDR1 SGHNT and CDR2 YYREEE (reference sequence). V dropped 4 bases and J dropped 3 bases, with 6 bases sitting between them. The CDR3 is 12 amino acids. The CDR3 reads CASSPSTDTQYF. CDR3 DNA: TGTGCCAGCAGCCCCAGTACAGATACGCAGTATTTT.

This clone was recorded a few times. V gene TRBV6-4 combines with J gene TRBJ2-3; 14 bases match TRBD2. CDR1 MRHNA and CDR2 SNTAGT come from the germline V gene. The CDR3 is made up of 16 amino acids. The V gene end was trimmed by 0 bases and the J gene end by 4 bases; junction bases not matched to a gene: 0. Here the CDR3 DNA reads TGTGCCAGCAGTGACTCGACTAGCGGGGGGGCAGATACGCAGTATTTT. Translation gives CASSDSTSGGADTQYF.

This clone was detected only once. The chain has TRBV19 and TRBJ1-4; possible D gene TRBD1, 5 bases. The V gene's germline CDR1 is LNHDA and CDR2 SQIVND (reference sequence). V lost 3 bases, J lost 7 bases, and 18 bases lay in between. The CDR3 totals 16 residues. CDR3 coding DNA: TGTGCCAGTAGTATCGGAGTGGCAGGGAGGGTTGAAAAACTGTTTTTT. Translated, it gives CASSIGVAGRVEKLFF. Drawing the rest from reference TRBV19 and TRBJ1-4, the complete variable domain is DGGITQSPKYLFRKEGQNVTLSCEQNLNHDAMYWYRQDPGQGLRLIYYSQIVNDFQKGDIAEGYSVSREKKESFPLTVTSAQKNPTAFYLCASSIGVAGRVEKLFFGSGTQLSVL.

J is TRBJ1-3 and V is TRBV11-2; D may be TRBD1 (6 bases). The length of the CDR3 is 15 residues. Trimming shortened V by 4 bases and J by 1 base, and 11 bases separated the two germline ends. Germline assignment: CDR1 SGHAT and CDR2 FQNNGV. The CDR3 DNA follows: TGTGCCAGCAGCTACTTACAGGGTTCTGGAAACACCATATATTTT. Translation gives CASSYLQGSGNTIYF.

This clone appeared a single time. The chain links TRBV14 to TRBJ1-3; 7 nucleotides match TRBD1. The germline V gene encodes CDR1 SGHDN and CDR2 FVKESK. This CDR3 is built from 13 residues. J was trimmed by 14 bases and V by 1 base; bases with no gene match: 8. DNA for the CDR3: TGTGCCAGCAGCCAAGCCCTTCGGACAGGACTATATTTT. This translates into CASSQALRTGLYF.

CDR3 DNA sequence: TGTGCCAGCTCACCACCCGATTCAGGGGCGCGGGAGACCCAGTACTTC. It yields the protein CASSPPDSGARETQYF. The V and J genes are TRBV18 and TRBJ2-5; the D gene is possibly TRBD1 (6 bases). With 0 bases removed from V and 5 bases from J, the gap between germline ends came to 16 bases. The germline V gene encodes CDR1 KGHSH and CDR2 LQKENI. The CDR3 length is 16 residues.

The rearrangement uses TRBV10-1 and TRBJ2-2; D is undetermined. The CDR3 covers 15 residues. Trimming pared 2 bases from V and 4 bases from J, leaving 11 bases between. Germline CDR1 is WNHNN and CDR2 is SYGVQD (reference sequence). The chain's CDR3 is CASSETATRTGELFF. The CDR3 nucleotides read TGCGCCAGCAGTGAGACCGCGACTCGCACCGGGGAGCTGTTTTTT.

Note on this clone: In this CDR3 the conserved last residue, phenylalanine or tryptophan, is missing, so a read error is likely. This chain connects TRBV27 to TRBJ2-7; D is possibly TRBD2 (5 bases). V lost 5 bases, J lost 5 bases, and 13 bases lay in between. Germline V gene data show CDR1 as MNHEY and CDR2 as SMNVEV (reference sequence). The CDR3 is 13 residues long. In DNA form, the CDR3 reads TGTGCCAGCAGTGCGCCGGGGTTGAACGAGCAGTACCTC. Translating gives CASSAPGLNEQYL.

In its sample, this clone was seen once. The V call is TRBV30, the J call TRBJ1-3, with no clear D. V was pared by 0 bases and J by 0 bases, with 12 bases between. The CDR3 is made up of 16 amino acids. CDR1 GTSNPN and CDR2 SVGIG come from the germline V gene (reference sequence). The DNA of the CDR3 is TGTGCCTGGAGTGTACCAGCGGGAGTCTCTGGAAACACCATATATTTT. This codes for CAWSVPAGVSGNTIYF.

This sequence joins TRBV29-1 and TRBJ2-7; D possibly corresponds to TRBD1 (5 bases). This CDR3 has 11 residues. Germline loops: CDR1 SQVTM, CDR2 ANQGSEA. The germline V and J ends were trimmed by 8 bases and 1 base, with 9 bases remaining between them. Written as DNA, the CDR3 is TGCAGCCTCAGGGATTCCTACGAGCAGTACTTC. This translates into CSLRDSYEQYF.

This clone appeared once. This chain links TRBV5-5 with TRBJ1-2; D might be TRBD1 (6 bases). CDR1 and CDR2 from the germline V gene are SGHKS and YYEKEE (reference sequence). CDR3 length: 12 residues. Trimming left V 5 bases short and J 7 bases short, with 12 bases between. The chain's CDR3 is CASRHRDLGYTF. The CDR3, as DNA: TGTGCCAGCAGGCACAGGGATCTTGGCTACACCTTC.

About this clone: The germline gene is not matched at one end of the junction; a read error may be the cause. The CDR3 is CASSSRRQGPNQSQHF. CDR3 bases: TGTGCCAGCAGCTCTCGCAGACAGGGTCCCAATCAGTCCCAGCATTTT. The chain couples TRBV13 to TRBJ1-5, with 7 bases matching TRBD1. Germline CDR1 reads PRHDT; CDR2 reads FYEKMQ (reference sequence). The CDR3 runs to 16 residues.